Below, one TCR beta chain is given with its context. Its target is not known. This specimen belongs to a study of T cells expressing NK-cell markers. Whole-study context: It was sorted CD3+CD56-NKG2C+, CD3+CD56+NKG2C- and CD3+CD56+NKG2C+ T cells that provided the TCR beta repertoires. HCMV seropositivity marked seven of the eight sequenced donors; one was seronegative.

The length of the CDR3 is 16 residues. Germline lookup yields CDR1 MGHRA and CDR2 YSYEKL. Study findings and constraints: Dominant NKG2C+ clonotypes in five to seven donors made up about 1.0-8% of CD8+ T cells.

UMI-tagged 5'RACE template switching yielded the TCR beta cDNA. Using the 5' RACE reads, TCRdb records one entry per CDR3 protein without DNA. With about 460,000 distinct CDR3 sequences in the sample, the ten largest clones hold 1.4% to 1.5%. The rearrangement uses TRBV4-1 and TRBJ2-7. This TCR came from a woman aged 45-65 years in good health. Sequenced: blood T cells: a sorted CD56 or NKG2C T cell subset, CD4+ or CD8+ T cells, or bulk PBMC T cells (not recorded which). Here the CDR3 reads CASSQEFSQKFYEQYF.